The subject of this entry is one TCR beta chain. Its antigen is as yet unknown. With the 5' RACE reads reprocessed, TCRdb shows one record per CDR3 protein and no DNA. The sample includes about 260,000 distinct CDR3 sequences. This specimen comes from a study of T cells expressing NK-cell markers. Regarding the study as a whole: A few donors showed these clonotypes also leading the CD3+CD56-NKG2C+ fraction.

The CDR3 consists of 16 residues. The chain recombines TRBV12-3 or TRBV12-4 with TRBJ2-3. Sequencing was carried out using blood T cells: a sorted CD56 or NKG2C T cell subset, CD4+ or CD8+ T cells, or bulk PBMC T cells (not recorded which). The TCR sequence derives from a man between 18 and 29 years old in good health. The CDR3 spells CASSLFYNRGTDTQYF.